The subject of this entry is one T cell receptor beta chain. Its antigen is undetermined. The V and J ends lost 0 bases and 5 bases, in that order; junction bases with no gene match: 4. This CDR3 has 15 residues. Per the germline V gene, CDR1 is SSHAT and CDR2 is FNYEAQ (reference sequence). The source of the sample is a study of PD-1 blockade in classical Hodgkin lymphoma. Study observations and caveats: Possible causes of repertoire differences, disease activity or prior therapy, remain undefined. Newly diagnosed patients had diversity similar to the baseline diversity of complete responders.

Libraries were prepared by immunoSEQ multiplex PCR; TCRdb keeps only in-frame clonotypes and omits some of them. The table records 130,000 to 150,000 clones, 78% of them present only once. There was relapse after autologous stem cell transplantation in every patient, and there was variation in brentuximab vedotin exposure. This specimen was peripheral blood mononuclear cells (PBMCs), taken before the second cycle of nivolumab. This TCR was sampled from a human donor with classical Hodgkin lymphoma. The rearrangement uses TRBV7-7 and TRBJ2-5; 9 bases are a match to TRBD1. The CDR3 spells CASSLANRGRETQYF. The DNA for the CDR3 is TGTGCCAGCAGCTTAGCGAACAGGGGGCGTGAGACCCAGTACTTC. Drawing the rest from reference TRBV7-7 and TRBJ2-5, the complete variable domain is GAGVSQSPRYKVTKRGQDVTLRCDPISSHATLYWYQQALGQGPEFLTYFNYEAQPDKSGLPSDRFSAERPEGSISTLTIQRTEQRDSAMYRCASSLANRGRETQYFGPGTRLLVL.